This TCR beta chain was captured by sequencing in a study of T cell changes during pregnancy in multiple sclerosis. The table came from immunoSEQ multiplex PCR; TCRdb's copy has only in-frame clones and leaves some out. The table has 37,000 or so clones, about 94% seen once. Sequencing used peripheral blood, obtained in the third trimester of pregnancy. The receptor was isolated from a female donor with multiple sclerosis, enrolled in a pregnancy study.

CDR3 DNA: TGTGCCAGCAGCCCCGACTACACAGATACGCAGTATTTT. Amino acids: CASSPDYTDTQYF. This chain links TRBV9 with TRBJ2-3, with D possibly TRBD2 on 5 matching bases. CDR3 length: 13 amino acids. Germline CDR1 and CDR2: SGDLS and YYNGEE. V gave up 4 bases and J gave up 2 bases, with 8 bases separating them.